The next 26 T cell receptor beta chains were all read from a single sample in a study of blood T cell repertoires in COVID-19. Clones were sequenced by immunoSEQ multiplex PCR, and TCRdb holds only the in-frame ones, with some missing. The sample includes roughly 250,000 clones, about 86% of them seen just once. Sequenced input: peripheral blood. These receptors originate from a man in his forties or fifties with active or convalescent COVID-19.

The V and J genes are TRBV6-5 and TRBJ1-1; 7 bases align to TRBD1. The J segment lost 5 bases and the V segment lost 4 bases, leaving 1 base of the junction unmatched. Germline CDR1 MNHEY, CDR2 SVGAGI. The CDR3 has 12 residues. The CDR3 loop is CASSSGGTEAFF. The CDR3 region has the DNA TGTGCCAGCAGTTCAGGGGGAACTGAAGCTTTCTTT.

The J gene is TRBJ2-1, the V gene TRBV19; D is ambiguous. This CDR3 spans 15 amino acids. Trimming took 1 base from V and 6 from J, leaving 13 bases between them. Germline CDR1 reads LNHDA; CDR2 reads SQIVND (reference sequence). The CDR3 is CASSIGSSKLNEQFF. CDR3 DNA: TGTGCCAGTAGTATAGGCTCTTCCAAGCTCAATGAGCAGTTCTTC.

The chain carries TRBV30 and TRBJ2-3; possible D gene TRBD2, 6 bases. The CDR3 contains 13 residues. Trimming took off 3 bases at V and 0 bases at J, with 7 bases between the two ends. Germline values: CDR1 GTSNPN, CDR2 SVGIG (reference sequence). The CDR3 spells CAWRAGSTDTQYF. CDR3 nucleotide sequence: TGTGCCTGGAGGGCGGGGAGCACAGATACGCAGTATTTT.

As regards this clone: The identical CDR3 is also encoded by other nucleotide sequences in the sample. The chain uses TRBV2 and TRBJ1-1, with 10 bases that match TRBD1. The CDR3 spans 14 residues. Germline V lookup: CDR1 SNHLY, CDR2 FYNNEI. V gave up 3 bases and J gave up 5 bases; unmatched junction bases: 3. CDR3 in DNA: TGTGCCAGCAGTGATTGGACAGGGGGGACTGAAGCTTTCTTT. It is translated as CASSDWTGGTEAFF.

This chain connects TRBV20-1 to TRBJ1-4; 8 bases line up with TRBD1. V was pared by 3 bases and J by 0 bases, with 9 bases of the junction left unmatched. Germline values: CDR1 DFQATT, CDR2 SNEGSKA (reference sequence). The CDR3 consists of 17 residues. The CDR3 nucleotides read TGCAGTGCTAGTGGGGTTGGGACAGGTGCAACTAATGAAAAACTGTTTTTT. Its protein product is CSASGVGTGATNEKLFF.

This clone was picked up a small number of times. The chain employs TRBV5-1 and TRBJ1-6; the D gene is possibly TRBD1 (6 bases). Germline CDR1 and CDR2: SGHRS and YFSETQ. With 2 bases removed from V and 5 bases from J, the gap between germline ends came to 14 bases. There are 16 residues in the CDR3. The CDR3 DNA is TGCGCCAGCAGCTTCACAACAGGGACTAATAATTCACCCCTCCACTTT. This gives the protein CASSFTTGTNNSPLHF.

The rearrangement uses TRBV29-1 and TRBJ2-7, with TRBD2 as a possible D gene (6 bases). From germline, CDR1 is SQVTM and CDR2 ANQGSEA. Trimming removed 1 base at V and 6 bases at J, with 16 bases between. This CDR3 has 14 amino acids. CDR3 sequence reads: CSVEVGLFGREQYF. CDR3 DNA sequence: TGCAGCGTTGAAGTGGGACTTTTTGGGCGCGAGCAGTACTTC.

V is TRBV4-3 and J is TRBJ2-2; 7 nucleotides align to TRBD2. V lost 3 bases and J lost 9; bases outside the gene matches: 7. Germline CDR1 reads LGHNA; CDR2 reads YSLEER. The CDR3 consists of 14 residues. CDR3 DNA: TGCGCCAGCAGCCAGGGGGAGGGTCCCAGGGAGCTGTTTTTT. The encoded protein is CASSQGEGPRELFF.

The chain combines TRBV5-1 with TRBJ1-6; possibly TRBD1 for D (5 bases). There are 13 residues in the CDR3. CDR1 is SGHRS and CDR2 is YFSETQ in the germline V gene. The ends were cut back, 6 bases at V and 10 bases at J, with 14 bases in the middle. The CDR3 sequence: CASNKGEESPLHF. The CDR3, as DNA: TGCGCCAGCAATAAAGGGGAAGAGTCACCCCTCCACTTT.

The J gene is TRBJ1-2, the V gene TRBV6-5; 8 bases fit TRBD1. The V gene end was trimmed by 2 bases and the J gene end by 8 bases; junction bases not matched to a gene: 4. The germline CDR1 and CDR2 sequences are MNHEY and SVGAGI. CDR3 length equals 13 residues. The CDR3 DNA is TGTGCCAGCAGTTACGAAACAGGGGGAGGCTACACCTTC. It translates to CASSYETGGGYTF.

V is TRBV7-6 and J is TRBJ1-1; possibly TRBD1 for D (5 bases). V was cut by 1 base and J by 5 bases, with 14 bases left in between. This CDR3 is 15 amino acids long. Germline loops: CDR1 SGHVS, CDR2 FNYEAQ. Here the CDR3 DNA reads TGTGCCAGCAGCTTAGTGGATGGGGGAGGGACTGAAGCTTTCTTT. Encoded protein: CASSLVDGGGTEAFF.

The rearrangement joins TRBV7-2 to TRBJ1-1; TRBD1 is a possible D gene (6 bases). The CDR3 totals 14 residues. Trimming took off 2 bases at V and 2 bases at J, with 9 bases between the two ends. Germline V gene sequence: CDR1 SGHTA, CDR2 FQGNSA. This CDR3 is CASSLWTANTEAFF. In DNA form, the CDR3 reads TGTGCCAGCAGCTTATGGACAGCAAACACTGAAGCTTTCTTT.

V usage is TRBV24-1 and J usage is TRBJ2-1; 10 positions agree with TRBD2. J lost 4 bases, V lost 5 bases, and 4 bases had no gene match. Germline V gene sequence: CDR1 KGHDR, CDR2 SFDVKD. This CDR3 has 15 amino acids. The CDR3 loop reads CATSGRTSGYNEQFF. CDR3 DNA: TGTGCCACCAGTGGACGGACTAGCGGTTACAATGAGCAGTTCTTC.

The V call is TRBV29-1, the J call TRBJ2-3, with D hard to call. This CDR3 is 13 amino acids long. In germline, CDR1 is SQVTM, CDR2 ANQGSEA. Trimming shortened V by 3 bases and J by 0 bases, and 7 bases separated the two germline ends. The CDR3 is CSVDEASTDTQYF. The CDR3 coding sequence is TGCAGCGTTGACGAAGCTAGCACAGATACGCAGTATTTT.

This chain uses TRBV5-4 with TRBJ2-2, with TRBD2 as a possible D gene (6 bases). Trimming cost V 4 bases and J 5 bases, with 21 bases left between them. The germline V gene encodes CDR1 SGHNT and CDR2 YYREEE (reference sequence). This CDR3 contains 17 residues. The CDR3 region is CASSPPGRGRGTGELFF. The CDR3 DNA is TGTGCCAGCAGCCCCCCTGGACGGGGGAGAGGGACCGGGGAGCTGTTTTTT. Looking up the rest from reference TRBV5-4 and TRBJ2-2 gives the full variable domain: ETGVTQSPTHLIKTRGQQVTLRCSSQSGHNTVSWYQQALGQGPQFIFQYYREEENGRGNFPPRFSGLQFPNYSSELNVNALELDDSALYLCASSPPGRGRGTGELFFGEGSRLTVL.

V usage is TRBV19 and J usage is TRBJ2-2; no clear D gene. This CDR3 has 16 residues. V lost 3 bases to trimming and J lost 5 bases, with 16 bases between them. CDR1 and CDR2 from the germline V gene are LNHDA and SQIVND (reference sequence). In DNA form, the CDR3 reads TGTGCCAGTAGTATCGGAGCAACCGGCGGAACCGGGGAGCTGTTTTTT. Protein sequence: CASSIGATGGTGELFF.

This rearrangement joins TRBV2 to TRBJ1-1; possibly TRBD1 for D (6 bases). The V gene lost 1 base and the J gene lost 6 bases, with 12 bases spanning the gap. Germline V lookup: CDR1 SNHLY, CDR2 FYNNEI. CDR3 size: 14 residues. CDR3 region: CASSEGQGRAEAFF. CDR3 DNA sequence: TGTGCCAGCAGTGAAGGCCAGGGGAGGGCTGAAGCTTTCTTT.

V and J are TRBV19 and TRBJ1-2; 12 bases are a match to TRBD1. The CDR3 is made up of 15 amino acids. The germline gives CDR1 LNHDA, CDR2 SQIVND (reference sequence). V shed 4 bases, J shed 7 bases, and the junction held 7 bases outside the gene matches. The CDR3 DNA follows: TGTGCCAGTAGTAGGGGGGGACAGGGGGCTTTTGGCTACACCTTC. Protein sequence: CASSRGGQGAFGYTF.

The chain has TRBV11-2 and TRBJ1-1, with 7 bases that match TRBD1. The length of the CDR3 is 15 residues. Trimming removed 5 bases from V and 1 base from J; junction bases left unmatched: 7. The V gene's germline CDR1 is SGHAT and CDR2 FQNNGV. Written as DNA, the CDR3 is TGTGCCAGCAGCCCACAGGGGCCACAGAACACTGAAGCTTTCTTT. It is translated as CASSPQGPQNTEAFF.

This chain uses TRBV7-6 with TRBJ2-3; 14 positions agree with TRBD2. The CDR3 has 18 amino acids. J gave up 1 base and V 3 bases, and 6 bases lay outside the gene matches. Germline values: CDR1 SGHVS, CDR2 FNYEAQ. For the CDR3, the DNA is TGTGCCAGCAGCTTGGGACTAGCGGGGGAGGTACGCACAGATACGCAGTATTTT. Translation: CASSLGLAGEVRTDTQYF. Supplemented by reference TRBV7-6 and TRBJ2-3, the full variable domain reads GAGVSQSPRYKVTKRGQDVALRCDPISGHVSLYWYRQALGQGPEFLTYFNYEAQQDKSGLPNDRFSAERPEGSISTLTIQRTEQRDSAMYRCASSLGLAGEVRTDTQYFGPGTRLTVL.

The V call is TRBV5-6, the J call TRBJ2-7, with D hard to call. This CDR3 region has 14 residues. V shed 0 bases and J shed 1 base, with 8 bases lying between them. Looked up from germline, CDR1 is SGHDT and CDR2 is YYEEEE. The CDR3 protein is CASSLGSVSYEQYF. In DNA, the CDR3 is TGTGCCAGCAGCTTGGGTTCCGTTTCCTACGAGCAGTACTTC.

This chain joins TRBV10-3 and TRBJ2-5, with TRBD2 matching over 9 bases. The CDR3 has 14 amino acids. The germline V gene encodes CDR1 ENHRY and CDR2 SYGVKD. The V gene end was trimmed by 8 bases and the J gene end by 4 bases; junction bases not matched to a gene: 8. The CDR3 sequence is CAIGGSGGIETQYF. CDR3 nucleotides: TGTGCCATCGGGGGTAGCGGGGGTATAGAGACCCAGTACTTC.

The chain employs TRBV4-1 and TRBJ1-4; 7 bases are shared with TRBD1. The J segment lost 0 bases and the V segment lost 1 base, leaving 5 bases of the junction unmatched. CDR1 and CDR2 (germline): MGHRA, YSYEKL. The CDR3 sequence is 17 residues long. This chain's CDR3 is CASSQVGGTATNEKLFF. The CDR3 nucleotides are TGCGCCAGCAGCCAAGTTGGAGGGACAGCAACTAATGAAAAACTGTTTTTT.

This sequence joins TRBV10-3 and TRBJ1-5; 7 bases match TRBD1. The germline V gene has CDR1 ENHRY and CDR2 SYGVKD. J lost 0 bases, V lost 10 bases, and 12 bases had no gene match. This CDR3 spans 16 amino acids. In DNA, the CDR3 is TGTGCCACGACTACCGGGACAGACAATAGCAATCAGCCCCAGCATTTT. It specifies CATTTGTDNSNQPQHF.

The chain joins TRBV6-1 to TRBJ1-5, with TRBD1 matching 8 bases. CDR1 and CDR2 (germline): MNHNS, SASEGT. This CDR3 has 13 residues. J lost 7 bases, V lost 2 bases, and 1 base had no gene match. CDR3 DNA sequence: TGTGCCAGCAGTGAAACAGGGGGACAGCCCCAGCATTTT. Its translation is CASSETGGQPQHF.

The chain carries TRBV5-1 and TRBJ1-3; 11 bases match TRBD1. J gave up 5 bases and V 2 bases, and 6 bases lay outside the gene matches. The CDR3 covers 16 residues. CDR1 and CDR2 (germline): SGHRS, YFSETQ. The CDR3 region has the DNA TGCGCCAGCAGCTTACCGGGACAGGGGGTACGAAACACCATATATTTT. This codes for CASSLPGQGVRNTIYF.